This T cell receptor (beta chain) derives from a study of shared T cell receptors in the human thymus. The V segment lost 7 bases and the J segment 2 bases; nucleotides outside the gene matches: 9. CDR1 and CDR2 (germline): WSHSY, SAAADI. The length of the CDR3 is 15 residues. Using immunoSEQ multiplex PCR, the repertoire was profiled, and TCRdb retains in-frame clones only, with some absent. Of more than 550,000 clones in the sample, around 87% were seen once. A further study also used this sample, focusing on human thymus T cells.

The specimen was thymocytes. The sequence derives from a boy less than two years old with a congenital heart defect. This chain joins TRBV10-2 and TRBJ2-3; 7 nucleotides align to TRBD1. DNA for the CDR3: TGCGCCAGCACCCCAGACAGGGCACCCACAGATACGCAGTATTTT. This sequence encodes CASTPDRAPTDTQYF.